Shown below are 19 T cell receptor beta chains from a single sample sequenced in a study of cytomegalovirus exposure and HLA in healthy donors. 60 Vbeta and 13 Jbeta primers were used in PCR. Sequenced by immunoSEQ multiplex PCR; TCRdb stores in-frame clones only, minus some. Among 99,000 or so clones listed, about a tenth were seen once. The specimen was PBMCs. All receptors derive from a man aged 40-49 years in good health and CMV-seropositive.

This clone was seen repeatedly, ten times or more. The V and J genes are TRBV10-3 and TRBJ2-3, with TRBD2 matching 10 bases. Germline V gene data show CDR1 as ENHRY and CDR2 as SYGVKD. The CDR3 runs to 17 residues. Germline trimming cut 5 bases from V and 6 bases from J; bases unmatched to any gene: 14. CDR3 amino acids: CAISLEASGSSGDTQYF. In DNA, the CDR3 is TGTGCCATCAGTTTGGAGGCTAGCGGGAGTTCAGGGGATACGCAGTATTTT.

This clone turned up a few times. The V and J genes are TRBV7-3 and TRBJ1-1; 7 bases line up with TRBD1. The ends lost 4 bases at V and 4 bases at J; junction bases unmatched: 3. CDR3 length equals 13 residues. Germline CDR1 reads SGHTA; CDR2 reads FQGTGA. The CDR3 sequence: CASSSGTATEAFF. CDR3 sequence (DNA): TGTGCCAGCAGCTCCGGGACAGCCACTGAAGCTTTCTTT.

This clone was recorded a few times. The V call is TRBV28, the J call TRBJ1-4; D is uncertain. This CDR3 is 14 amino acids long. Deletions cut 8 bases from V and 2 bases from J, with 12 bases between. Per the germline V gene, CDR1 is MDHEN and CDR2 is SYDVKM. The DNA of the CDR3 is TGTGCCAGCCTAACAGCAGGCACTAATGAAAAACTGTTTTTT. It yields the protein CASLTAGTNEKLFF.

This rearrangement joins TRBV7-2 to TRBJ2-5; unclear D gene. The CDR3 runs 12 residues. The germline gives CDR1 SGHTA, CDR2 FQGNSA. V was shortened by 5 bases and J by 3 bases, with 7 bases between the two germline ends. In nucleotides, the CDR3 is TGTGCCAGCAGCCATCCAGAAGAGACCCAGTACTTC. This sequence encodes CASSHPEETQYF. Using reference TRBV7-2 and TRBJ2-5 for the parts outside the CDR3, the full variable domain is GAGVSQSPSNKVTEKGKDVELRCDPISGHTALYWYRQSLGQGLEFLIYFQGNSAPDKSGLPSDRFSAERTGGSVSTLTIQRTQQEDSAVYLCASSHPEETQYFGPGTRLLVL.

This clone was recorded a few times. The chain uses TRBV29-1 and TRBJ1-1; no firm D call. CDR1 and CDR2 (germline): SQVTM, ANQGSEA. Trimming removed 3 bases from V and 3 bases from J, with 11 bases in between. CDR3 length: 13 residues. The CDR3 region is CSVDGEIDTEAFF. The CDR3 nucleotides read TGCAGCGTTGATGGGGAGATAGACACTGAAGCTTTCTTT.

The chain is built from TRBV30 and TRBJ2-5, with no clear D. This CDR3 is built from 13 residues. V lost 0 bases to trimming and J lost 4 bases, with 9 bases between them. Germline CDR1 and CDR2: GTSNPN and SVGIG (reference sequence). The CDR3 loop is CAWSVQMGETQYF. CDR3 coding DNA: TGTGCCTGGAGTGTACAGATGGGAGAGACCCAGTACTTC.

J is TRBJ1-1 and V is TRBV19; D might be TRBD1 (6 bases). V was shortened by 6 bases and J by 7 bases, with 15 bases between the two germline ends. This CDR3 region has 13 residues. Germline CDR1 LNHDA, CDR2 SQIVND (reference sequence). CDR3 region: CASSTGSSGEAFF. The CDR3 nucleotides read TGTGCCAGTAGCACAGGGAGTTCGGGTGAAGCTTTCTTT.

This clone came up a few times. The gene calls are TRBV5-8 and TRBJ2-7; possible D gene TRBD1, 7 bases. CDR3 length equals 16 residues. Germline values: CDR1 SGHTS, CDR2 YDEGEE. Trimming left V 6 bases short and J 0 bases short, with 19 bases between. This CDR3 reads CASTRGAGGNSYEQYF. Here the CDR3 DNA reads TGTGCCAGCACTCGCGGGGCAGGGGGAAACTCCTACGAGCAGTACTTC.

This clone was counted between two and nine times. The chain links TRBV18 to TRBJ2-2, with 9 bases lining up with TRBD1. The germline CDR1 and CDR2 sequences are KGHSH and LQKENI. This CDR3 is built from 16 residues. J gave up 7 bases and V 3 bases, and 9 bases lay outside the gene matches. The CDR3 DNA reads TGTGCCAGCTCACCGCAACAGGGGGCGCAAGGCGGGGAGCTGTTTTTT. Its translation is CASSPQQGAQGGELFF.

This clone has just a few counts. This sequence joins TRBV7-8 and TRBJ1-5; no definite D call. V gave up 2 bases and J gave up 1 base, with 15 bases separating them. Germline lookup yields CDR1 SGHVS and CDR2 FQNEAQ. CDR3 length: 17 amino acids. The CDR3 reads CASSLNSRGLSNQPQHF. CDR3 nucleotides: TGTGCCAGCAGCTTAAATTCGAGAGGACTGAGCAATCAGCCCCAGCATTTT.

A few counts support this clone. The chain has TRBV5-5 and TRBJ1-2, with 8 bases lining up with TRBD1. Germline assignment: CDR1 SGHKS and CDR2 YYEKEE (reference sequence). The CDR3 contains 14 residues. After removal of 0 bases from V and 2 bases from J, the junction contained 0 bases not matched to a gene. The CDR3 loop reads CASSLGTGNYGYTF. CDR3 coding DNA: TGTGCCAGCAGCTTGGGGACAGGGAACTATGGCTACACCTTC.

This clone occurred a few times. The chain employs TRBV30 and TRBJ2-3, with a possible D match to TRBD1 (5 bases). Trimming shortened V by 4 bases and J by 2 bases, and 13 bases separated the two germline ends. The CDR3 covers 14 residues. CDR1 and CDR2 (germline): GTSNPN, SVGIG (reference sequence). The CDR3 nucleotides are TGTGCCTGGAAGGGGCAGAGACTCACAGATACGCAGTATTTT. This codes for CAWKGQRLTDTQYF.

The genes are TRBV5-8 and TRBJ2-2, with TRBD1 matching over 8 bases. The V and J ends lost 6 bases and 7 bases, in that order; junction bases with no gene match: 11. The CDR3 has 15 amino acids. Germline V lookup: CDR1 SGHTS, CDR2 YDEGEE. The CDR3 loop reads CASIHRGSKVGELFF. CDR3 DNA sequence: TGTGCCAGCATCCACAGGGGGTCAAAGGTCGGGGAGCTGTTTTTT.

There are a few counts of this clone. The J gene is TRBJ2-1, the V gene TRBV6-5; 8 bases align to TRBD2. The CDR3 totals 16 residues. Looked up from germline, CDR1 is MNHEY and CDR2 is SVGAGI. Unmatched junction bases numbered 8, after V lost 2 bases and J lost 5 bases. The CDR3, as DNA: TGTGCCAGCAGTTACGACAGCGGGAGTGGGCACAATGAGCAGTTCTTC. Amino acids: CASSYDSGSGHNEQFF.

V is TRBV25-1 and J is TRBJ2-7; 9 bases fit TRBD2. V dropped 10 bases and J dropped 2; count of bases not matched to a gene: 6. The CDR3 extends over 13 amino acids. Germline CDR1 MGHDK, CDR2 SYGVNS. CDR3 sequence: CATSLAGTYEQYF. CDR3 bases: TGTGCCACCTCTCTAGCGGGAACCTACGAGCAGTACTTC.

The chain combines TRBV6-5 with TRBJ1-2; no reliable D call. V dropped 9 bases and J dropped 7 bases, with 18 bases sitting between them. This CDR3 comprises 13 residues. Germline CDR1 and CDR2: MNHEY and SVGAGI. CDR3 coding DNA: TGTGCCAGTTTGGAGGGCCCATCAGGTGGCTACACCTTC. It codes for CASLEGPSGGYTF.

CDR3 nucleotide sequence: TGTGCCAGCAGGGGCCTGGACAGGGAGAACACTGAAGCTTTCTTT. The encoded protein is CASRGLDRENTEAFF. V and J are TRBV11-2 and TRBJ1-1, with 8 nucleotides matching TRBD1. The germline V gene has CDR1 SGHAT and CDR2 FQNNGV. This CDR3 is 15 amino acids long. The V gene end was trimmed by 6 bases and the J gene end by 1 base; junction bases not matched to a gene: 7.

In this sample, this clone turned up a few times. The chain carries TRBV5-1 and TRBJ2-3; 12 nucleotides match TRBD2. CDR1 and CDR2 from the germline V gene are SGHRS and YFSETQ. CDR3 length: 20 amino acids. V trimming: 4 bases; J trimming: 0 bases; junction bases outside the gene matches: 15. Here the CDR3 reads CASSPSTSGSPPGSTDTQYF. The CDR3 nucleotides are TGCGCCAGCAGCCCGTCGACTAGCGGGAGTCCTCCAGGAAGCACAGATACGCAGTATTTT.

The chain joins TRBV4-2 to TRBJ2-7, with 7 positions matching TRBD2. V lost 2 bases, J lost 7 bases, and 8 bases stayed unmatched. Per the germline V gene, CDR1 is LGHNA and CDR2 is YNFKEQ. This CDR3 has 14 residues. The CDR3 region has the DNA TGTGCCAGCAGCCAACCGCGTACTAGCGTTGAGCAGTACTTC. Translated: CASSQPRTSVEQYF.